Listed here is a single T cell receptor (beta chain). Its antigen is unknown. Donors consisted of healthy bone marrow donors. Primers for the PCR totalled 60 Vbeta and 13 Jbeta. Sequenced by immunoSEQ multiplex PCR; TCRdb stores in-frame clones only, minus some. This table has roughly 89,000 clones, approximately 60% appearing once. The data belong to a study of cytomegalovirus exposure and HLA in healthy donors. Study results and limitations: When a later analysis compared HLA-associated TCR beta chains with equally common others, the HLA-associated chains turned out to be more clonally expanded and to have lower generation probabilities.

V lost 6 bases, J lost 8 bases, and 13 bases lay in between. The germline V gene has CDR1 MDHEN and CDR2 SYDVKM. This CDR3 spans 12 amino acids. The TCR sequence derives from a woman aged 45 to 65 in good health and CMV-seropositive. Sequencing was carried out using PBMCs. This rearrangement joins TRBV28 to TRBJ1-1; D remains unclear. The CDR3: CASSRPYWEAFF. The DNA of the CDR3 is TGTGCCAGCAGCCGCCCCTACTGGGAAGCTTTCTTT.